The rows below give T cell receptor beta chains drawn from one sample of a study of cytomegalovirus exposure and HLA in healthy donors. Profiled with immunoSEQ multiplex PCR; TCRdb holds only in-frame clones, not every one. The table includes about 93,000 clones, roughly 79% detected once. Source material: PBMCs. The receptor source for this set is a man aged 30-40 years in good health and CMV-seronegative. CDR3s include the opening cysteine and the closing phenylalanine or tryptophan. A D gene is named only where the DNA matches it firmly. Clone size, where shown, is once, few, many, or a class for clones that have expanded.

TRBV29-1	NA	NA	TRBJ1-1	TGCAGCGTTGATCCGTTTGTGACTGAAGCTTTCTTT	CSVDPFVTEAFF
TRBV19	TRBD1	NA	TRBJ1-5	TGTGCCAGTAGTCGGGACAGGGGGAATCAGCCCCAGCATTTT	CASSRDRGNQPQHF
TRBV5-6	NA	NA	TRBJ2-2	TGTGCCAGCAACTCAGAAAGACGGCGAGGCACCGGGGAGCTGTTTTTT	CASNSERRRGTGELFF
TRBV2	TRBD1	NA	TRBJ1-2	TGTGCCAGCAGTGAGGCAGGGGGCAACTATGGCTACACCTTC	CASSEAGGNYGYTF
TRBV7-9	NA	NA	TRBJ1-3	TGTGCCAGCAGCCTTACTGTAAGCTCTGGAAACACCATATATTTT	CASSLTVSSGNTIYF
TRBV19	TRBD1	NA	TRBJ2-1	TGTGCCAGCAGCACCGGGACAGGGCGCAATGAGCAGTTCTTC	CASSTGTGRNEQFF
TRBV10-3	NA	NA	TRBJ1-1	TGTGCCATCAGCGACACCCCTACCTTAAGAGCTTTCTTT	CAISDTPTLRAFF
TRBV5-5	NA	NA	TRBJ2-7	TGTGCCAGCAGCTTGGGGCAGCGGGTTGTCACCTACGAGCAGTACTTC	CASSLGQRVVTYEQYF
TRBV4-3	TRBD1	NA	TRBJ1-2	TGCGCCAGCAGCCAAGGGACAGGGGGCGACTATGGCTACACCTTC	CASSQGTGGDYGYTF
TRBV13	TRBD1	NA	TRBJ1-4	TGTGCCAGCAGCGAAGGACAGGGAAGGGAAAAACTGTTTTTT	CASSEGQGREKLFF
TRBV5-1	NA	NA	TRBJ1-2	TGCGCCAGCGGAGCGGGACGGACGGAGGGCTATGGCTACACCTTC	CASGAGRTEGYGYTF
TRBV19	TRBD1	NA	TRBJ2-2	TGTGCCAGTAGTACACGACAGGGACAGAACACCGGGGAGCTGTTTTTT	CASSTRQGQNTGELFF
TRBV15	NA	NA	TRBJ1-3	TGTGCCACCAGCAGTGGGCCCCGCGACATATATTTT	CATSSGPRDIYF
TRBV6-6	TRBD1	NA	TRBJ1-4	TGCGCCAGCAGTAAGAGACAGGGAGACGAAAAACTGTTTTTT	CASSKRQGDEKLFF
TRBV4-1	TRBD1	NA	TRBJ1-1	TGCGCCAGCAGTAGACAGGGGTACACTGAAGCTTTCTTT	CASSRQGYTEAFF
TRBV7-9	TRBD1	NA	TRBJ1-1	TGTGCCAGCAGTCTCAGACAGGGCCTGAACACTGAAGCTTTCTTT	CASSLRQGLNTEAFF
TRBV5-6	TRBD1	few	TRBJ2-1	TGTGCCAGCAGCTTGGTTCCGGGACAGGGCAATGAGCAGTTCTTC	CASSLVPGQGNEQFF
TRBV9	TRBD2	NA	TRBJ2-1	TGTGCCAGCAGCGTACCGAGCGGGGGGTCCTACAATGAGCAGTTCTTC	CASSVPSGGSYNEQFF
TRBV4-3	NA	once	TRBJ1-1	TGCGCCAGCAGCCATCCTGGACAGAGCTTCACTGAAGCTTTCTTT	CASSHPGQSFTEAFF
TRBV4-2	NA	NA	TRBJ2-3	TGTGCCAGCAGCCGCGGGGACCTTTCTAGCACAGATACGCAGTATTTT	CASSRGDLSSTDTQYF
TRBV25-1	NA	NA	TRBJ1-2	TGTGCCAGCAGTGAGGGACTTGACTATGGCTACACCTTC	CASSEGLDYGYTF
TRBV5-1	NA	NA	TRBJ1-3	TGCGCCAGCAGCCCACAGTGGACAGACTCTGGAAACACCATATATTTT	CASSPQWTDSGNTIYF
TRBV9	TRBD1	NA	TRBJ1-3	TGTGCCAGCAGCGCGCGGATGGGACAGGGAGGGGGAAACACCATATATTTT	CASSARMGQGGGNTIYF
TRBV27	TRBD1	NA	TRBJ1-1	TGTGCCAGCAGTCCACTTCGGACAGGGTCGAACACTGAAGCTTTCTTT	CASSPLRTGSNTEAFF
TRBV4-2	NA	NA	TRBJ2-7	TGTGCCAGCAGCCAAGATCTAGCTGGGGTCTCCTACGAGCAGTACTTC	CASSQDLAGVSYEQYF
TRBV29-1	NA	NA	TRBJ1-2	TGCAGCGTTGTTAAGAGGGACACGCACTATGGCTACACCTTC	CSVVKRDTHYGYTF
TRBV10-3	NA	few	TRBJ1-1	TGTGCCATCATGTCAGGGGAAACTGAAGCTTTCTTT	CAIMSGETEAFF
TRBV27	TRBD1	NA	TRBJ1-6	TGTGCCAGCAGTTCGCTGACAGGGGGATACTCACCCCTCCACTTT	CASSSLTGGYSPLHF
TRBV7-6	NA	NA	TRBJ1-4	TGTGCCAGCAGCTTCGGGGGGCAAAAGGAAAAACTGTTTTTT	CASSFGGQKEKLFF
TRBV7-3	TRBD1	NA	TRBJ2-1	TGTGCCAGCAGCTTCGACAGGGGGCCGTACAATGAGCAGTTCTTC	CASSFDRGPYNEQFF
TRBV7-9	NA	NA	TRBJ1-1	TGTGCCAGCAGCTTAGGTCAGGGGCTTAACACTGAAGCTTTCTTT	CASSLGQGLNTEAFF
TRBV18	NA	once	TRBJ1-1	TGTGCCAGCTCTCCGTACGACATGAACACTGAAGCTTTCTTT	CASSPYDMNTEAFF